These T cell receptor beta chains were read from a single sample in a study of shared clonotypes between healthy human individuals. Data came from immunoSEQ multiplex PCR; TCRdb stores just in-frame clones and leaves some out. The table includes about 1.9 million clones, roughly 95% detected once. Sequenced: naive CD8+ T cells from PBMCs. The source of these receptors is a man younger than 30 in good health. Some clones in this sample may be carry-over from other donors' samples. Each CDR3 is given with its conserved first and last residue. D genes are given only for firm matches. Clone size is given for some rows only: seen once, a few or many times, or a class if the clone is expanded.

TRBV27	14	TRBJ2-7	-	TRBD2	TGTGCCAGCAGTATCGTGGAGGGAGGGGACGAGCAGTACTTC	CASSIVEGGDEQYF
TRBV2	16	TRBJ2-3	-	TRBD2	TGTGCCAGCAGTGAAGGGCTAGCGGACCTCACAGATACGCAGTATTTT	CASSEGLADLTDTQYF
TRBV28	15	TRBJ2-7	-	-	TGTGCCAGCAGTTTAGTGTTCCGGGACGGCTACGAGCAGTACTTC	CASSLVFRDGYEQYF
TRBV27	14	TRBJ2-1	-	-	TGTGCCAGCAGTTTACGAGGATTTGCTAATGAGCAGTTCTTC	CASSLRGFANEQFF
TRBV6-4	17	TRBJ2-3	-	TRBD2	TGTGCCAGCAGTGACTCCCCACTAATCGCGGGAGGCCACACGCAGTATTTT	CASSDSPLIAGGHTQYF
TRBV6-5	13	TRBJ1-1	-	-	TGTGCCAGCAGGGCCGGGGGGAACACTGAAGCTTTCTTT	CASRAGGNTEAFF
TRBV11-2	14	TRBJ2-1	-	-	TGTGCCAGCAGCTTCGAGCTTGAACCGCATGAGCAGTTCTTC	CASSFELEPHEQFF
TRBV13	15	TRBJ2-6	-	TRBD1	TGTGCCACCTCGACAGACAGGGCTGGGGCCAACGTCCTGACTTTC	CATSTDRAGANVLTF
TRBV27	14	TRBJ2-5	-	TRBD1	TGTGCCAGCAGTTACCGGACAGGGCAAGAGACCCAGTACTTC	CASSYRTGQETQYF
TRBV5-8	15	TRBJ1-5	once	-	TGTGCCAGCAGCGACCGCCGGTTAAGCAATCAGCCCCAGCATTTT	CASSDRRLSNQPQHF
TRBV27	14	TRBJ1-2	-	TRBD1	TGTGCCAGCAGTTTATCCGGGACAGTTTATGGCTACACCTTC	CASSLSGTVYGYTF
TRBV5-4	14	TRBJ1-2	once	-	TGTGCCAGCAGCGGACCCTCGGGGAGCTATGGCTACACCTTC	CASSGPSGSYGYTF
TRBV13	15	TRBJ2-2	-	-	TGTGCCAGCAGCTTGGGAGGACTCGGAGCGGGGGAGCTGTTTTTT	CASSLGGLGAGELFF
TRBV27	15	TRBJ2-1	-	-	TGTGCCAGCAGATTATGGCAGGGGAATGAAAATGAGCAGTTCTTC	CASRLWQGNENEQFF
TRBV4-3	16	TRBJ2-5	-	-	TGCGCCAGCAGCCAAGATCCCCTAGCGCCACAAGAGACCCAGTACTTC	CASSQDPLAPQETQYF
TRBV7-9	12	TRBJ1-5	-	-	TGTGCCAGCAGTCTCGGCAATCAGCCCCAGCATTTT	CASSLGNQPQHF
TRBV5-4	13	TRBJ2-3	-	-	TGTGCCAGCAGCTTGGATCTGACAGATACGCAGTATTTT	CASSLDLTDTQYF
TRBV2	13	TRBJ1-4	-	-	TGTGCCAGCAGTGACGGGATAAATGAAAAACTGTTTTTT	CASSDGINEKLFF
TRBV14	16	TRBJ2-1	-	-	TGTGCCAGCAGCCAAGATAAGGGACTCTCCTACAATGAGCAGTTCTTC	CASSQDKGLSYNEQFF
TRBV23-1	11	TRBJ1-1	few	-	TGCGCCAGCAGCCGGGGGACTGAAGCTTTCTTT	CASSRGTEAFF
TRBV19	15	TRBJ1-1	once	TRBD1	TGTGCCAGTAGTGCGGACAGGGGGCAGGTCACTGAAGCTTTCTTT	CASSADRGQVTEAFF
TRBV27	14	TRBJ1-5	-	-	TGTGCCAGCAGTTTAGGTACGGGCGTGTGGCCCCAGCATTTT	CASSLGTGVWPQHF
TRBV27	14	TRBJ1-5	-	TRBD1	TGTGCCAGCAGCCCGGGACAGGGACATCAGCCCCAGCATTTT	CASSPGQGHQPQHF
TRBV6-5	15	TRBJ2-7	few	-	TGTGCCAGCAGTTACTCTTTATCGGGAGCCTACGAGCAGTACTTC	CASSYSLSGAYEQYF
TRBV7-9	16	TRBJ2-6	-	-	TGTGCCAGCAGCCGAGATACTGAGTCCGGGGGCCCCTTCCTGACTTTC	CASSRDTESGGPFLTF
TRBV28	16	TRBJ2-3	-	-	TGTGCCAGCAGTCCCTTGGGTTCCGAGGTCGGAGATACGCAGTATTTT	CASSPLGSEVGDTQYF
TRBV10-3	15	TRBJ2-1	once	-	TGTGCCATCAGTGGCGGGAAGAGCTCCTACAATGAGCAGTTCTTC	CAISGGKSSYNEQFF
TRBV28	12	TRBJ2-7	once	-	TGTGCCAGCAGTTTGGTGTCCTACGAGCAGTACTTC	CASSLVSYEQYF
TRBV7-9	14	TRBJ1-2	once	-	TGTGCCAGCAGCTTAGGAGGGGAGAACTATGGCTACACCTTC	CASSLGGENYGYTF
TRBV13	15	TRBJ1-1	-	-	TGTGCCAGCAGCTTAAGTACAGACTTGAACACTGAAGCTTTCTTT	CASSLSTDLNTEAFF
TRBV7-3	16	TRBJ2-2	-	-	TGTGCCAGCAGCTTAAGTGGTAGCGGCGGTACCGGGGAGCTGTTTTTT	CASSLSGSGGTGELFF
TRBV27	16	TRBJ2-1	-	-	TGTGCCAGCAGTTCCTATCCCCCGGCCTCCTACAATGAGCAGTTCTTC	CASSSYPPASYNEQFF
TRBV29-1	15	TRBJ1-1	once	-	TGCAGCGTTGAAGATCTTGGGGTGTCGGACACTGAAGCTTTCTTT	CSVEDLGVSDTEAFF
TRBV7-8	16	TRBJ1-2	-	-	TGTGCCAGCAGCTTAGGAGAGAGGCTGCCAGGGTATGGCTACACCTTC	CASSLGERLPGYGYTF
TRBV28	16	TRBJ1-1	-	-	TGTGCCAGCAGTCCGCTCAACGGGACCGCCACATGGGAAGCTTTCTTT	CASSPLNGTATWEAFF
TRBV4-3	14	TRBJ2-7	-	-	TGCGCCAGCAGCCAAGGGGACCACCCCTACGAGCAGTACTTC	CASSQGDHPYEQYF
TRBV27	16	TRBJ2-7	-	TRBD1	TGTGCCAGCAGTTTATCGGGGGGACAGGGCTCCCACGAGCAGTACTTC	CASSLSGGQGSHEQYF
TRBV9	15	TRBJ2-1	-	TRBD2	TGTGCCAGCAGCACCCCACTAGCGGGAGGTAATGAGCAGTTCTTC	CASSTPLAGGNEQFF
TRBV28	14	TRBJ2-4	once	-	TGTGCCAGCAGTTTTACAGGTTACGAAACCATTCAGTACTTC	CASSFTGYETIQYF
TRBV27	13	TRBJ2-7	-	-	TGTGCCAGCAGTGCCGGGCCTCCCTACGAGCAGTACTTC	CASSAGPPYEQYF
TRBV4-3	19	TRBJ2-3	-	TRBD2	TGCGCCAGCAGCCAACCCCGCACTAGCGCTCGCCAACTCACAGATACGCAGTATTTT	CASSQPRTSARQLTDTQYF
TRBV7-9	13	TRBJ2-5	-	-	TGTGCCAGCAGCCCGACAGTTTCGGGGGAGCAGTACTTC	CASSPTVSGEQYF
TRBV28	18	TRBJ2-3	-	-	TGTGCCAGCAGTTTATTGGGGGCATCACCCATCCCATGGCTTACGCAGTATTTT	CASSLLGASPIPWLTQYF
TRBV28	15	TRBJ1-5	-	-	TGTGCCAGCAGTTTCGAAGCTTATAGCAATCAGCCCCAGCATTTT	CASSFEAYSNQPQHF
TRBV27	12	TRBJ2-4	-	-	TGTGCCACCGGGGGAGCCAAAAACATTCAGTACTTC	CATGGAKNIQYF
TRBV27	16	TRBJ1-5	-	TRBD1	TGTGCCAGCAGTTCAACTTCGACAGGGGGCAATCAGCCCCAGCATTTT	CASSSTSTGGNQPQHF